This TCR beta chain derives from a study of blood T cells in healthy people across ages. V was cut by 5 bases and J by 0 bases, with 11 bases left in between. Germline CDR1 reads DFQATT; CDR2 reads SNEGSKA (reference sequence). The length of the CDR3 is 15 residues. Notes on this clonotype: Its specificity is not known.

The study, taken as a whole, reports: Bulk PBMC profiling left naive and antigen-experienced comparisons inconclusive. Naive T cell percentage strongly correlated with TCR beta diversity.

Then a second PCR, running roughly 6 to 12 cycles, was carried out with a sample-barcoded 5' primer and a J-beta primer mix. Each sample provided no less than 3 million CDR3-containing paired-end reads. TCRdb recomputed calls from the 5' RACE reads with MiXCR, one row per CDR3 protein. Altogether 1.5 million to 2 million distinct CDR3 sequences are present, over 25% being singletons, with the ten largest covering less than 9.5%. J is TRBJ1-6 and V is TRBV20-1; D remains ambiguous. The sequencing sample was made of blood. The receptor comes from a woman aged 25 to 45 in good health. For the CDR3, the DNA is TGCAGTGCTTACGGCGGGAGCTCCTATAATTCACCCCTCCACTTT. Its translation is CSAYGGSSYNSPLHF.